Only a few counts were recorded for the clone carrying this T cell receptor beta chain. Its antigen remains unknown. This sample is part of a study of identical twins. Regarding the study as a whole: Possibly, invariant MAIT and iNKT cells partly confounded zero-insertion analyses.

TCRdb reprocessed the 5' RACE reads via MiXCR and lists one record per CDR3 protein. The repertoire holds hundreds of thousands of distinct CDR3 sequences, with 8.6% as singletons. The CDR3 contains 11 residues. The germline gives CDR1 SGHTA, CDR2 FQGNSA. V lost 4 bases and J 13 bases, leaving 10 bases between the germline ends. The same data also went into a second study, on yellow fever vaccine responses in identical twins.

The rearrangement uses TRBV7-2 and TRBJ2-2, with TRBD1 as a possible D gene (6 bases). This clonotype was obtained from a woman younger than 30 in good health. Sequenced sample: PBMCs. CDR3 in DNA: TGTGCCAGCAGCTCCGGACAGTGGCTGTTTTTT. This encodes CASSSGQWLFF.